Listed below are T cell receptor beta chains from one sample, sequenced in a study of CD8 T cells in ankylosing spondylitis. In TCRdb, the 5' RACE reads were re-called with MiXCR into one record per CDR3 protein. The data show just under 550,000 distinct CDR3 sequences, more than 9.5% seen once. Sequencing input: blood, either unsorted or a sorted T cell fraction (not recorded which). These TCRs come from a male donor with ankylosing spondylitis. Each CDR3 is given with its conserved first and last residue. A D gene is named only where the DNA matches it firmly. Clone size is not always given. Where it is, it says once, few, many or a class for expanded clones.

V	size	J	D	DNA	CDR3
TRBV20-1	many	TRBJ2-7	TRBD2	TGCAGCCTAGGGACTAGCGGGGTCGGAAAGTACGAGCAGTACTTC	CSLGTSGVGKYEQYF
TRBV6-2/TRBV6-3	few	TRBJ1-4	.	TGTGCCAGCAGTTACTCAGACGCAACTAATGAAAAACTGTTTTTT	CASSYSDATNEKLFF
TRBV20-1	.	TRBJ1-1	.	TGCAGTGCTATGCCCCAGGGTAGGACTGAAGCTTTCTTT	CSAMPQGRTEAFF
TRBV7-9	.	TRBJ2-7	.	TGTGCCAGCAGCCCAAGGGGACGCGACGAGCAGTACTTC	CASSPRGRDEQYF
TRBV11-2	many	TRBJ2-1	TRBD2	TGTGCCAGCAGCTTGCGACTAGCGGGATACAATGAGCAGTTCTTC	CASSLRLAGYNEQFF
TRBV5-1	many	TRBJ2-3	.	TGCGCCAGCTTCGACAGGTACACAGATACGCAGTATTTT	CASFDRYTDTQYF
TRBV20-1	few	TRBJ1-3	.	TGCAGTGCTAGAGGATTCGGTTTCTCTGGAAACACCATATATTTT	CSARGFGFSGNTIYF
TRBV5-1	few	TRBJ2-1	TRBD2	TGCGCCAGCAGCTTGCCCGGGACTAGCGGGAGGACAACTACCTACAATGAGCAGTTCTTC	CASSLPGTSGRTTTYNEQFF
TRBV5-6	few	TRBJ2-1	TRBD1	TGTGCCAGCAGCTTGGCACAGGGGGCGCGAAATGAGCAGTTCTTC	CASSLAQGARNEQFF
TRBV5-1	.	TRBJ2-1	TRBD2	TGCGCCAGCCGACCCCCCCGGGCGGGAGGATACAATGAGCAGTTCTTC	CASRPPRAGGYNEQFF
TRBV5-1	few	TRBJ2-2	.	TGCGCCACCGCACAGAGATCACAAACCGGGGAGCTGTTTTTT	CATAQRSQTGELFF
TRBV20-1	few	TRBJ2-2	.	TGCAGTGCTAGTACCCCCGGGGAGCTGTTTTTT	CSASTPGELFF
TRBV2	.	TRBJ2-3	.	TGTGCCAGCAGTGAAGTAGGAGATACGCAGTATTTT	CASSEVGDTQYF
TRBV10-3	few	TRBJ2-5	.	TGTGCCATCAGGGACGACGCCAGAAAAGATGAGACCCAGTACTTC	CAIRDDARKDETQYF
TRBV7-9	few	TRBJ2-3	TRBD2	TGTGCCAGCAGCCTTGGACTAGCGGGGCCCAGTACGCAGTATTTT	CASSLGLAGPSTQYF
TRBV11-2	few	TRBJ2-3	TRBD1	TGTGCCAGCAGCCACGGACAGGCCACAGATACGCAGTATTTT	CASSHGQATDTQYF
TRBV12-3/TRBV12-4	few	TRBJ1-4	.	TGTGCCAGCAGTTTAACCGGGGAAAAACTGTTTTTT	CASSLTGEKLFF
TRBV5-1	few	TRBJ2-5	.	TGCGCCAGCAGCTTGTCCGGGACACTTGCGGGGGAGACCCAGTACTTC	CASSLSGTLAGETQYF
TRBV18	.	TRBJ1-1	.	TGTGCCAGCCAGGGACAAACGAACACTGAAGCTTTCTTT	CASQGQTNTEAFF
TRBV11-3	.	TRBJ2-1	TRBD1	TGTGCCAGCAGCTGGCACAGGGGCTACAATGAGCAGTTCTTC	CASSWHRGYNEQFF
TRBV5-6	.	TRBJ2-5	.	TGTGCCAGCAGCTGGAGGCCCCCCGCTCAAGAGACCCAGTACTTC	CASSWRPPAQETQYF
TRBV18	.	TRBJ2-5	.	TGTGCCAGCTCACCTGAGGGGACCGGCCAAGAGACCCAGTACTTC	CASSPEGTGQETQYF
TRBV2	.	TRBJ2-3	TRBD2	TGTGCCAGCAGGAAACTAGCGGGGGCCACAGATACGCAGTATTTT	CASRKLAGATDTQYF
TRBV10-3	few	TRBJ1-5	.	TGTGCCATCAGAGGGGTAGGTCAGCCCCAGCATTTT	CAIRGVGQPQHF
TRBV28	few	TRBJ1-3	.	TGTGCCAGCAGTTCCCCGGGAAACACCATATATTTT	CASSSPGNTIYF
TRBV7-8	.	TRBJ1-1	.	TGTGCCAGCAGCTCTAGACAGTTGGGGGACACTGAAGCTTTCTTT	CASSSRQLGDTEAFF
TRBV12-3/TRBV12-4	many	TRBJ2-5	TRBD1	TGTGCCAGCAGTTCGCACAGGGGGCTGGGAGAGACCCAGTACTTC	CASSSHRGLGETQYF
TRBV6-5	.	TRBJ2-1	TRBD2	TGTGCCAGCAGTTACCAAGGGACTAGCGGATACAATGAGCAGTTCTTC	CASSYQGTSGYNEQFF
TRBV7-2	.	TRBJ1-1	TRBD1	TGTGCCAGCAGCTTAGCGAGGGCAGGGGGCGGCACTGAAGCTTTCTTT	CASSLARAGGGTEAFF
TRBV4-1	few	TRBJ2-1	TRBD1	TGCGCCAGCAGTTGGACAGGGAACAATGAGCAGTTCTTC	CASSWTGNNEQFF
TRBV9	.	TRBJ2-6	TRBD1	TGTGCCAGCAGCCTAGCAACCTGGACAGGGGGCTTCTCTGGGGCCAACGTCCTGACTTTC	CASSLATWTGGFSGANVLTF
TRBV11-1	few	TRBJ2-2	.	TGTGCCAGCAGCTCAGGCGGCAGGTCTACTGTAAACACCGGGGAGCTGTTTTTT	CASSSGGRSTVNTGELFF
TRBV6-1	.	TRBJ1-6	TRBD1	TGTGCCAGCAATGGACAGGGGAATAATTCACCCCTCCACTTT	CASNGQGNNSPLHF
TRBV25-1	.	TRBJ2-3	.	TGTGCCAGCAGTGAGTTGACACACACAGATACGCAGTATTTT	CASSELTHTDTQYF
TRBV29-1	.	TRBJ2-5	.	TGCAGCGTGGGCGGACAGATTGGAGGGTTC	CSVGGQIGGF
TRBV12-3/TRBV12-4	.	TRBJ1-1	TRBD1	TGTGCCAGCAGGGCAGGGGGCGCCTCTGAAGCTTTCTTT	CASRAGGASEAFF
TRBV20-1	few	TRBJ2-2	.	TGCAGTGCGCCTCTCCAGAACACCGGGGAGCTGTTTTTT	CSAPLQNTGELFF
TRBV20-1	many	TRBJ2-7	.	TGCAGTGCCGAGGGTGGACCGTCAGGAACCTACGAGCAGTACTTC	CSAEGGPSGTYEQYF
TRBV20-1	.	TRBJ2-3	TRBD2	TGCAGTGCATCGGGACTAGCGGGAACCGGGGCAGATACGCAGTATTTT	CSASGLAGTGADTQYF
TRBV20-1	.	TRBJ2-7	.	TGCAGCGGGTTGGGAGTTACCTTCTACGAGCAGTACTTC	CSGLGVTFYEQYF
TRBV20-1	many	TRBJ2-2	TRBD1	TGCAGTGCTAGGTTCCGGACAGGGAAGTCCACCGGGGAGCTGTTTTTT	CSARFRTGKSTGELFF
TRBV3-1	many	TRBJ2-5	TRBD1	TGTGCCAGCAGCCCTCTCCCGGGACCAGGGGGAAGGACCCAGTACTTC	CASSPLPGPGGRTQYF
TRBV6-5	.	TRBJ2-1	.	TGTGCCAGCAGTTACCCTCTCCACTCATTCAGCTCCTACAATGAGCAGTTCTTC	CASSYPLHSFSSYNEQFF
TRBV4-1	.	TRBJ2-1	.	TGCGCCAGCAGCCAGCCGACTAGGGTCAATGAGCAGTTCTTC	CASSQPTRVNEQFF
TRBV9	few	TRBJ2-2	TRBD2	TGTGCCAGCAGCCCTCATAGCGGGACTTGGAACACCGGGGAGCTGTTTTTT	CASSPHSGTWNTGELFF
TRBV5-1	.	TRBJ2-3	.	TGCGCCAGCAGAACCGGGGCAGGGACGGCCCTGGATACGCAGTATTTT	CASRTGAGTALDTQYF
TRBV15	many	TRBJ1-1	.	TGTGCCACCAGCAGAGTGTCGGGGAGAGCTTTCTTT	CATSRVSGRAFF
TRBV20-1	.	TRBJ2-1	TRBD2	TGCAGTGCTCGCCGGGCTAGCGGGAGAAATGAGCAGTTCTTC	CSARRASGRNEQFF
TRBV6-5	.	TRBJ1-5	TRBD1	TGTGCCAGCAGATTCTCGGACAGGGTCAATCAGCCCCAGCATTTT	CASRFSDRVNQPQHF
TRBV12-5	.	TRBJ2-1	TRBD2	TGTGCTAGTGGTTTGGCGTCTAGCGGGAGGCCAAATGAGCAGTTCTTC	CASGLASSGRPNEQFF
TRBV20-1	.	TRBJ2-4	.	TGCAGTGCCTTCGCAGACAGGCCAAAGGGGGACATTCAGTACTTC	CSAFADRPKGDIQYF
TRBV6-6	many	TRBJ1-2	.	TGTGCCAGCAGCCTAATCTATGGCTACACCTTC	CASSLIYGYTF
TRBV7-8	few	TRBJ2-2	.	TGTGCCAGCAGAGGGGACCTGCTGGCCTCTAGCGGGGAGCTGTTTTTT	CASRGDLLASSGELFF
TRBV11-3	.	TRBJ2-3	.	TGTGCCAGCAGCTACAGGGTAGCGGGCACAGATACGCAGTATTTT	CASSYRVAGTDTQYF
TRBV5-1	many	TRBJ2-1	.	TGCGCCAGCAGCTTGGGAGCCCAGCGAACCAATGAGCAGTTCTTC	CASSLGAQRTNEQFF
TRBV5-1	many	TRBJ2-5	.	TGCGCCAGCAGCTTGGATCACAGGGTGGGTGAGACCCAGTACTTC	CASSLDHRVGETQYF
TRBV5-1	many	TRBJ1-1	TRBD1	TGCGCCAGCAGCCTTCGGACAGGAATGAACACTGAAGCTTTCTTT	CASSLRTGMNTEAFF
TRBV3-1	.	TRBJ2-5	TRBD2	TGTGCCAGCAGCCAGCCCGGGGGACTAGGAGACGAAGAGACCCAGTACTTC	CASSQPGGLGDEETQYF
TRBV7-2	.	TRBJ2-1	.	TGTGCCAGCAGCTTAAGGAATATAGGGGGGTATGAGCAGTTCTTC	CASSLRNIGGYEQFF
TRBV2	.	TRBJ2-5	.	TGTGCCAGCAACCAGCGAGAGACCCAGTACTTC	CASNQRETQYF